The rows below give T cell receptor beta chains drawn from one sample of a study of molecular identifiers for immune sequencing clone quantification. TCRdb recomputed calls from the PCR reads with MiXCR, one row per CDR3 protein. The sample contains approximately 630,000 distinct CDR3 sequences, around 25% of which appear only once. Sequencing input: naive CD8+ T cells from blood, with Jurkat cell RNA spiked in. The origin of the receptors is a human donor in good health. Some libraries in this study had Jurkat cell RNA spiked in. Each CDR3 is given with its conserved first and last residue. A D gene is named only where the DNA matches it firmly. Clone size is shown for a subset of rows, as once, few, many or a class of expanded clone.

size	D	V	J	DNA	CDR3
many	-	TRBV12-3/TRBV12-4	TRBJ1-1	TGTGCCAGCAGTCCACTACAGAACATGAACACTGAAGCTTTCTTT	CASSPLQNMNTEAFF
many	TRBD1	TRBV28	TRBJ2-7	TGTGCCAGCAGTTTAAGGGTGACAGGGGGCTACGAGCAGTACTTC	CASSLRVTGGYEQYF
few	-	TRBV5-4	TRBJ1-2	TGTGCCGGCGGAGGTAGCGGATCTAACTATGGCTACACCTTC	CAGGGSGSNYGYTF
-	TRBD1	TRBV11-2	TRBJ2-7	TGTGCCAGCAGCTCGGGACAGGGGCTCAGGGTCGAGCAGTACTTC	CASSSGQGLRVEQYF
many	-	TRBV3-1	TRBJ2-7	TGTGCCAGCAGCCACACAGGACGTTGGGGATACGAGCAGTACTTC	CASSHTGRWGYEQYF
many	TRBD1	TRBV28	TRBJ1-5	TGTGCCAGCAGTAATCAGGGGGCTTCGGATCAGCCCCAGCATTTT	CASSNQGASDQPQHF
-	-	TRBV29-1	TRBJ2-7	TGCAGCGTTGAAGATACGGGACCTACCTACGAGCAGTACTTC	CSVEDTGPTYEQYF
many	-	TRBV11-2	TRBJ2-1	TGTGCCAGCAGCTTCCCGCCCACATACAATGAGCAGTTCTTC	CASSFPPTYNEQFF
-	-	TRBV7-9	TRBJ2-5	TGTGCCAGCAGCTTTGGGGGGTTACAAGAGACCCAGTACTTC	CASSFGGLQETQYF
many	-	TRBV20-1	TRBJ2-3	TGCAGTGCTAGTACCGGGACATATGGCACAGATACGCAGTATTTT	CSASTGTYGTDTQYF
few	-	TRBV6-5	TRBJ2-1	TGTGCCAGCAGTCACAAGAATCCTGGGGGCCTAGACAATGAGCAGTTCTTC	CASSHKNPGGLDNEQFF
few	-	TRBV7-6	TRBJ1-1	TGTGCCAGCAGCAGCAGGGTATACACTGAAGCTTTCTTT	CASSSRVYTEAFF
many	-	TRBV30	TRBJ1-1	TGTGCCTGGAGTGCAGGGTCGAGCACTGAAGCTTTCTTT	CAWSAGSSTEAFF
few	TRBD2	TRBV4-3	TRBJ2-5	TGCGCCAGCAGCCAAGACCTAGCGGGGGAGACCCAGTACTTC	CASSQDLAGETQYF
few	-	TRBV2	TRBJ1-1	TGTGCCAGCCGGAGGGCCTGGAACACTGAAGCTTTCTTT	CASRRAWNTEAFF
few	TRBD1	TRBV4-1	TRBJ1-2	TGCGCCAGCAGCCAAGGTGGACAGGGGGTTGGGAGCTATGGCTACACCTTC	CASSQGGQGVGSYGYTF
-	-	TRBV2	TRBJ2-7	TGTGCCAGCAGTGGGGAGTCGATGGGTCGGAGCTCCTACGAGCAGTACTTC	CASSGESMGRSSYEQYF
-	-	TRBV9	TRBJ2-5	TGTGCCAGCAGCGTAGAGGGAGGTGGGGTCTGGGAGACCCAGTACTTC	CASSVEGGGVWETQYF
many	-	TRBV7-9	TRBJ1-3	TGTGCCAGCAGCCAACCAAGAAACACCATATATTTT	CASSQPRNTIYF
few	-	TRBV12-5	TRBJ2-7	TGTGCTAGTGGTTTGCAACAGGGTAAAGAGCAGTACTTC	CASGLQQGKEQYF
few	-	TRBV6-1	TRBJ1-2	TGTGCCAGCAGTGATAATGACAGATATATCTATGGCTACACCTTC	CASSDNDRYIYGYTF
many	-	TRBV19	TRBJ1-1	TGTGCCAGTAGTATCTCCCTGAACACTGAAGCTTTCTTT	CASSISLNTEAFF
-	-	TRBV6-2/TRBV6-3	TRBJ1-6	TGTGCCAGCAGCATAATGGATTCACCCCTCCACTTT	CASSIMDSPLHF
many	-	TRBV19	TRBJ1-5	TGTGCCAGTAGTATGGGAGGGACGGAGTGGGGCAATCAGCCCCAGCATTTT	CASSMGGTEWGNQPQHF
few	TRBD2	TRBV11-1	TRBJ2-7	TGTGCCAGCAGCGTATGGACTAGCGGGAGTCAACACGAGCAGTACTTC	CASSVWTSGSQHEQYF
-	-	TRBV30	TRBJ1-1	TGTGCTTGGGACACATTGAACACTGAAGCTTTCTTT	CAWDTLNTEAFF
-	TRBD1	TRBV6-1	TRBJ2-2	TGTGCCAGCAGTCCACTAAGGGGACAGGGGGGAACCGGGGAGCTGTTTTTT	CASSPLRGQGGTGELFF
-	TRBD1	TRBV11-2	TRBJ2-2	TGTGCCAGCAGCTTATTTACAGGGGGGATCGGGGAGCTGTTTTTT	CASSLFTGGIGELFF
few	TRBD1	TRBV20-1	TRBJ2-1	TGCAGTGCCAGAGAGGGGACAGGGGGTTACAATGAGCAGTTCTTC	CSAREGTGGYNEQFF
few	TRBD2	TRBV10-3	TRBJ2-7	TGTGCCATCAGATCAGCTAGCGGGGCTAACTACGAGCAGTACTTC	CAIRSASGANYEQYF
-	TRBD1	TRBV7-9	TRBJ2-7	TGTGCCAGCAGCCCGACGCTCGGGACAGGATTCATCAATGAGCAGTACTTC	CASSPTLGTGFINEQYF
many	TRBD1	TRBV9	TRBJ2-5	TGTGCCAGCAGCGAGACAGGGGGCGGGCAAGAGACCCAGTACTTC	CASSETGGGQETQYF
few	-	TRBV20-1	TRBJ2-7	TGCAGTGCTAGCCGGAGCGCGGGGCTAGCTAGTTACGAGCAGTACTTC	CSASRSAGLASYEQYF
-	-	TRBV3-1	TRBJ1-3	TGTGCCAGCAGCCAAGATTCAGGGACGGGAAACACCATATATTTT	CASSQDSGTGNTIYF
few	-	TRBV7-8	TRBJ2-1	TGTGCCAGCAGCCAAAGGGACTCCTACAATGAGCAGTTCTTC	CASSQRDSYNEQFF